The clone carrying this T cell receptor beta chain was found many times. These data are taken from a study of regulatory T cells in long-lasting Graves disease. Through Arm-PCR of CDR3 regions and iRepertoire HTBI primers, TCR beta libraries were built. TCRdb redid the calling of the multiplex PCR reads with MiXCR, one entry per CDR3 protein. The sample yields about 340,000 distinct CDR3 sequences, 15% to 20% seen once. CDR1 and CDR2 (germline): MNHNS, SASEGT. The germline V and J ends were trimmed by 6 bases and 1 base, with 12 bases remaining between them. The CDR3 length is 14 residues. Time point described: persistent/refractory GD, antithyroid drugs over 5 years with positive TRAb. Preparation of the TCR library used RNA extracted from PBMCs.

The source of this sequence is a female donor with Graves disease. The material was peripheral blood mononuclear cells (PBMCs), obtained when the disease was refractory, from a patient treated with antithyroid drugs. This chain links TRBV6-1 with TRBJ1-1, with no clear D. The CDR3 coding sequence is TGTGCCAGCAGGTCCCGTCAGGCGAACACTGAAGCTTTCTTT. It translates to CASRSRQANTEAFF.